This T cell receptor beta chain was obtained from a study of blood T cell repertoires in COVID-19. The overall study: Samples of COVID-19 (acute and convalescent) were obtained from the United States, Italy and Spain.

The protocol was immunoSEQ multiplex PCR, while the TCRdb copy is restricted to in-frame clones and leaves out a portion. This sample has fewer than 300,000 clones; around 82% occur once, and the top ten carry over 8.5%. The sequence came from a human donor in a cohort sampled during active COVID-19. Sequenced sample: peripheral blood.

CDR3 in amino acids: CASSATSGGLETQYF. CDR3 in DNA: TGTGCCAGTAGTGCGACTAGCGGGGGATTAGAGACCCAGTACTTC. V usage is TRBV19 and J usage is TRBJ2-5; 12 nucleotides line up with TRBD2. CDR1 and CDR2 from the germline V gene are LNHDA and SQIVND (reference sequence). V shed 5 bases, J shed 4 bases, and the junction held 5 bases outside the gene matches. The CDR3 has 15 residues.